Detailed here is one T cell receptor (beta chain). Its binding antigen is unknown. There are no base qualities to consult, and no much larger clone falls within one base. RNA was extracted with the RNeasy kit and roughly 0.45 to 1 ug was reverse transcribed using random hexamers. TCR beta CDR3 regions were amplified with the immunoSEQ multiplex PCR assay covering 54 Vbeta and 13 Jbeta segments. PCR amplification bias was corrected by using a synthetic template baseline for primer optimization and computational correction. The original pipeline was this. Only productive sequences were kept, with reads annotated to V, D and J genes according to IMGT and analyzed in immunoSEQ Analyzer. Clonality was computed as one minus Shannon entropy normalized by log2 of the number of productive unique sequences. For each patient and control, public and private clones were evaluated within the 100 most prevalent clones. Clones were defined as Susac-specific when absent from the healthy and MS cohorts, from about a thousand published viral clones and from other ImmuneACCESS disease sequences. The public reads were quality trimmed at Q25 with fastp and then assembled into clones with MiXCR by TCRdb, keeping productive beta chains. Each CDR3 protein appears once, grouped with its most common genes and DNA. TCRdb, rather than the study authors, made the V and J calls. The sample contains 150,000 to 200,000 distinct CDR3 sequences, approximately 95% of them found a single time. The top ten constitute about 0.15% of the sample.

The data were obtained in a study of CD8 T cells in Susac syndrome (dated by TCRdb to between 2018 and 2020). Study-level background: Of the Susac syndrome patients who were sequenced, under ten were in clinical remission while about 6 had clinically active disease. Clonality of the CD8+ T cell repertoire was compared between over 10 healthy donors, about 14 Susac syndrome patients and under 19 multiple sclerosis patients. At blood withdrawal, Susac syndrome patients were either therapy-naive, taking corticosteroids (in some cases with IVIg as well), or taking IVIg alone. The study used repertoire sequencing to test whether antigen drove CD8+ T cell activation and differentiation in Susac syndrome.

Results and caveats for the whole study, not just this receptor: The number of individuals in the TCR sequencing and HLA analysis was recognized as being relatively small. Clonal expansion was observed in Susac syndrome CD8+ repertoires, with the highest expansion in CD8+ TEMRA cells and greater expansion in clinically active than in remitting patients. Some 15 Susac-specific public clones were identified in the total CD8+ repertoire, and about 5 Susac-specific public clones were identified in the CD8+ TEMRA repertoire.

High-throughput TCR beta sequencing profiled peripheral blood CD8+ and CD4+ T cells from healthy donors, Susac syndrome patients and multiple sclerosis patients. The Susac syndrome patients fulfilled recently defined diagnostic criteria for definite or probable disease. CD8+ TEMRA cells were enriched by FACS, while bulk CD8+ and CD4+ T cells were purified by magnetic negative isolation. Blood was drawn into EDTA tubes, processed within 24 hours, and PBMCs were isolated by density gradient centrifugation. PBMCs intended for TCR sequencing were cryopreserved in liquid nitrogen and thawed later in a water bath at 37 degrees C. Purity of sorted or isolated CD4+, CD8+ and CD8+ TEMRA cells was at least 90%. The receptor's source is a human donor with Susac syndrome. Sequenced: CD8+ T cells from PBMCs.

The sequenced DNA: TGCAGCGTTGAAAGGCGAAATGAGCAGTTCTTC. This encodes CSVERRNEQFF. The rearrangement combines TRBV29-1 with TRBJ2-1; no D segment can be confidently identified. From a lookup of the germline V gene, CDR1 and CDR2 are SQVTM and ANQGSEA. Measured from the cysteine to the phenylalanine, the CDR3 is 11 residues long. The read is trimmed to its CDR3 DNA, 33 bases read in frame from base 1. V is reduced by 2 bases and J by 7 bases, leaving a spacing of 6 bases between them.